What follows are 30 T cell receptor beta chains derived from one specimen sequenced in a study of T-cell reconstitution after alpha-beta-depleted transplantation in children. Researchers prepared the TCRbeta library using unique molecular identifiers, the study reports. MiXCR was run by TCRdb on the PCR reads, yielding one entry per CDR3 protein. This sample yields approximately 500,000 distinct CDR3 sequences, of which approximately 30% are seen a single time; under 45% belongs to the top ten. The material was PBMCs, obtained before TCRalphabeta/CD19-depleted stem cell transplant. Receptors were obtained from a boy less than two years old with Wiskott-Aldrich syndrome, due to receive a stem cell transplant.

V is TRBV5-1 and J is TRBJ2-4; 10 bases align to TRBD2. The CDR3 loop spans 15 amino acids. CDR1 is SGHRS, CDR2 YFSETQ, per germline. The V gene end was trimmed by 4 bases and the J gene end by 6 bases; junction bases not matched to a gene: 7. The CDR3 DNA is TGCGCCAGCAGCCCGGCGGCTAGCGGGAGAAACATTCAGTACTTC. Its translation is CASSPAASGRNIQYF. Full variable domain (missing parts from reference TRBV5-1 and TRBJ2-4): KAGVTQTPRYLIKTRGQQVTLSCSPISGHRSVSWYQQTPGQGLQFLFEYFSETQRNKGNFPGRFSGRQFSNSRSEMNVSTLELGDSALYLCASSPAASGRNIQYFGAGTRLSVL.

This sequence joins TRBV6-6 and TRBJ1-2, with D possibly matching TRBD1 (6 bases). Germline lookup yields CDR1 MNHNY and CDR2 SVGAGI (reference sequence). Trimming removed 2 bases from V and 8 bases from J, with 9 bases in between. This CDR3 is 12 amino acids long. CDR3 nucleotide sequence: TGTGCCAGCAGTTACGACAGGAACGGCTACACCTTC. Translating gives CASSYDRNGYTF.

The sample holds a few counts of this clonotype. The V call is TRBV7-9, the J call TRBJ2-1; possible D gene TRBD2, 6 bases. Per germline, CDR1 SEHNR and CDR2 FQNEAQ (reference sequence). The CDR3 consists of 15 residues. V was trimmed by 5 bases and J by 4 bases, leaving 15 bases between them. In DNA form, the CDR3 reads TGTGCCAGCAGCACACGGGAGTACAATTACAATGAGCAGTTCTTC. Amino acids: CASSTREYNYNEQFF.

This clonotype has just a few counts. The J gene is TRBJ2-7, the V gene TRBV12-3 or TRBV12-4, with D possibly matching TRBD2 (6 bases). The CDR3 consists of 12 residues. Trimming took 4 bases from V and 3 from J, leaving 7 bases between them. The CDR3 coding sequence is TGTGCCAGCAGTTGGGGAGGCTACGAGCAGTACTTC. This sequence encodes CASSWGGYEQYF.

V usage is TRBV14 and J usage is TRBJ2-1, with 12 bases fitting TRBD2. The CDR3 has 16 amino acids. CDR1 and CDR2 (germline): SGHDN, FVKESK. The J segment lost 9 bases and the V segment lost 0 bases, leaving 6 bases of the junction unmatched. In DNA, the CDR3 is TGTGCCAGCAGCCAAGATCGGCTAGCGGGAGGGAGTGAGCAGTTCTTC. Translating it yields CASSQDRLAGGSEQFF.

The sample holds a few counts of this clonotype. V usage is TRBV20-1 and J usage is TRBJ1-2; no firm D call. The CDR3 length is 11 residues. Germline lookup yields CDR1 DFQATT and CDR2 SNEGSKA (reference sequence). V was trimmed by 0 bases and J by 8 bases, leaving 7 bases between them. DNA for the CDR3: TGCAGTGCTAGAGATCCGGGCGGCTACACCTTC. It codes for CSARDPGGYTF.

The rearrangement uses TRBV10-2 and TRBJ2-4; 10 bases align to TRBD1. The V gene's germline CDR1 is WSHSY and CDR2 SAAADI. V lost 6 bases, J lost 0 bases, and 11 bases stayed unmatched. The CDR3 contains 18 residues. The CDR3 DNA is TGCGCCAGCAGGGACCCCGGGACAGGGGTTCTAGCCAAAAACATTCAGTACTTC. This gives the protein CASRDPGTGVLAKNIQYF.

The V gene is TRBV5-1, the J gene TRBJ2-7, with TRBD1 matching 7 bases. V was pared by 4 bases and J by 7 bases, with 14 bases of the junction left unmatched. The CDR3 runs to 15 residues. CDR1 and CDR2 (germline): SGHRS, YFSETQ. The CDR3 DNA sequence: TGCGCCAGCAGCCAGGGACAGTCCTACGTTCGGGAGCAGTACTTC. Translated, it gives CASSQGQSYVREQYF.

In its sample, this clonotype was seen a few times. The rearrangement links TRBV12-3 or TRBV12-4 to TRBJ1-3, with 7 bases that match TRBD1. V was pared by 6 bases and J by 5 bases, with 10 bases of the junction left unmatched. This CDR3 comprises 15 residues. This chain's CDR3 is CASRLRQGPRNTIYF. The CDR3 nucleotides read TGTGCCAGCAGGCTGAGACAGGGACCCAGAAACACCATATATTTT.

The chain joins TRBV5-1 to TRBJ1-2, with D hard to call. The CDR3 is 13 amino acids. Germline values: CDR1 SGHRS, CDR2 YFSETQ. V was trimmed by 1 base and J by 3 bases, leaving 7 bases between them. In DNA, the CDR3 is TGCGCCAGCAGCTTGCTGTCCGACTATGGCTACACCTTC. This translates into CASSLLSDYGYTF.

V gene TRBV28 combines with J gene TRBJ2-1; D gene uncertain. The germline gives CDR1 MDHEN, CDR2 SYDVKM. Trimming cost V 10 bases and J 6 bases, with 16 bases left between them. The CDR3 runs to 13 residues. CDR3 in DNA: TGTGCCATGAGCCTGATGGCAGGCAATGAGCAGTTCTTC. This gives the protein CAMSLMAGNEQFF. Full variable domain (remainder filled in from reference TRBV28 and TRBJ2-1): DVKVTQSSRYLVKRTGEKVFLECVQDMDHENMFWYRQDPGLGLRLIYFSYDVKMKEKGDIPEGYSVSREKKERFSLILESASTNQTSMYLCAMSLMAGNEQFFGPGTRLTVL.

This chain links TRBV24-1 with TRBJ2-5, with a tentative D call TRBD2 (6 bases). The CDR3 is 13 residues long. V lost 9 bases and J 5 bases, leaving 15 bases between the germline ends. Germline CDR1 KGHDR, CDR2 SFDVKD. The chain's CDR3 is CATSTEGGETQYF. The CDR3 DNA follows: TGTGCCACCTCCACGGAGGGTGGGGAGACCCAGTACTTC.

The V gene is TRBV11-2, the J gene TRBJ2-1; D is unresolved. In germline, CDR1 is SGHAT, CDR2 FQNNGV. CDR3 length equals 15 residues. V dropped 3 bases and J dropped 5 bases, with 14 bases sitting between them. The CDR3: CASSFSLTWNNEQFF. The CDR3 coding sequence is TGTGCCAGCAGCTTCTCTCTAACATGGAACAATGAGCAGTTCTTC.

This rearrangement joins TRBV20-1 to TRBJ2-7; TRBD2 matches 7 bases. The V gene end was trimmed by 3 bases and the J gene end by 0 bases; junction bases not matched to a gene: 8. Germline loops: CDR1 DFQATT, CDR2 SNEGSKA (reference sequence). This CDR3 has 15 amino acids. Here the CDR3 DNA reads TGCAGTGCTAGCAGGGCGGGAGCGAACTCCTACGAGCAGTACTTC. Amino acids: CSASRAGANSYEQYF.

This clonotype came up a few times. This chain joins TRBV20-1 and TRBJ2-1; the match to TRBD2 covers 7 bases. In germline, CDR1 is DFQATT, CDR2 SNEGSKA (reference sequence). The CDR3 is 16 residues long. V shed 1 base, J shed 3 bases, and the junction held 9 bases outside the gene matches. The CDR3 region is CSARGPAGMDYNEQFF. The CDR3 region has the DNA TGCAGTGCTAGAGGACCAGCGGGGATGGACTACAATGAGCAGTTCTTC.

J is TRBJ2-7 and V is TRBV6-1; TRBD2 matches at 7 bases. The CDR3 is made up of 16 amino acids. With V trimmed by 6 bases and J by 0 bases, 11 bases remained unmatched. Germline values: CDR1 MNHNS, CDR2 SASEGT. For the CDR3, the DNA is TGTGCCAGCAGGCCCCCAAGCGGGATGAGCTCCTACGAGCAGTACTTC. It yields the protein CASRPPSGMSSYEQYF.

In this sample, this clonotype turned up a few times. The genes are TRBV24-1 and TRBJ1-1; TRBD1 matches at 10 bases. Germline V gives CDR1 KGHDR, CDR2 SFDVKD. The CDR3 is 14 amino acids. V shed 7 bases, J shed 8 bases, and the junction held 9 bases outside the gene matches. CDR3: CATRTGGDLGEAFF. CDR3 DNA: TGTGCCACCAGGACAGGGGGCGATCTTGGGGAAGCTTTCTTT.

This chain uses TRBV20-1 with TRBJ2-1; D may correspond to TRBD1 or TRBD2 (5 bases each). CDR1 and CDR2 (germline): DFQATT, SNEGSKA (reference sequence). The V end was cut by 6 bases, the J end by 0 bases, with 15 bases between. This CDR3 region has 15 residues. The CDR3 bases are TGCAGTGCACAATCGGGACGGAGCTCCTACAATGAGCAGTTCTTC. Protein sequence: CSAQSGRSSYNEQFF.

This clonotype was picked up a small number of times. This rearrangement joins TRBV25-1 to TRBJ2-1; D possibly matches TRBD1 or TRBD2 (6 bases each). Between the trimmed V and J ends, which lost 3 bases and 6 bases, there was a span of 15 bases. Germline CDR1 is MGHDK and CDR2 is SYGVNS. The CDR3 is 15 residues long. The CDR3 nucleotides are TGTGCCAGCAGTGAGGGGGGTAAAGGGGGCAATGAGCAGTTCTTC. It is translated as CASSEGGKGGNEQFF.

A few counts support this clonotype. V is TRBV27 and J is TRBJ1-6, with D possibly TRBD1 on 5 matching bases. This CDR3 is 18 amino acids long. The germline V gene has CDR1 MNHEY and CDR2 SMNVEV (reference sequence). V lost 3 bases, J lost 0 bases, and 15 bases lay in between. The CDR3 is CASSLQTTGGSYNSPLHF. CDR3 nucleotide sequence: TGTGCCAGCAGTTTGCAGACGACGGGGGGCTCCTATAATTCACCCCTCCACTTT.

The rearrangement uses TRBV20-1 and TRBJ1-6; tentatively, D is TRBD1 (5 bases). This CDR3 region has 12 residues. The germline gives CDR1 DFQATT, CDR2 SNEGSKA (reference sequence). Trimming shortened V by 3 bases and J by 9 bases, and 9 bases separated the two germline ends. CDR3 protein: CSARAGASPLHF. DNA for the CDR3: TGCAGTGCTAGGGCCGGGGCTTCACCCCTCCACTTT.

This chain links TRBV5-1 with TRBJ1-5; 7 bases align to TRBD1. The CDR3 is made up of 15 amino acids. The trim removed 4 bases at V and 4 bases at J, leaving 8 bases unmatched. The germline V gene has CDR1 SGHRS and CDR2 YFSETQ. The CDR3 region is CASSASGTVNQPQHF. CDR3 bases: TGCGCCAGCAGCGCCTCCGGGACAGTAAATCAGCCCCAGCATTTT.

The rearrangement joins TRBV7-2 to TRBJ2-1, with D uncertain. Trimming left V 5 bases short and J 9 bases short, with 20 bases between. Germline lookup yields CDR1 SGHTA and CDR2 FQGNSA. The length of the CDR3 is 15 residues. In DNA form, the CDR3 reads TGTGCCAGCAGCCTAATGCGTCAGGTTGTCGGTGAGCAGTTCTTC. Amino acid sequence: CASSLMRQVVGEQFF.

V usage is TRBV15 and J usage is TRBJ2-1; D gene ambiguous. This CDR3 contains 16 residues. From germline, CDR1 is LNHNV and CDR2 YYDKDF (reference sequence). Trimming removed 6 bases from V and 0 bases from J, with 15 bases in between. The CDR3: CATRPQGLSSYNEQFF. Here the CDR3 DNA reads TGTGCCACCAGACCCCAAGGGTTGAGCTCCTACAATGAGCAGTTCTTC.

This chain's CDR3 is CASSNPTGGETQYF. CDR3 DNA sequence: TGCGCCAGCAGCAACCCGACAGGAGGAGAGACCCAGTACTTC. The chain joins TRBV5-1 to TRBJ2-5; possible D gene TRBD1, 6 bases. The ends were cut back, 4 bases at V and 4 bases at J, with 14 bases in the middle. Germline V gene lookup returns CDR1 SGHRS and CDR2 YFSETQ. There are 14 residues in the CDR3.

The chain is built from TRBV7-2 and TRBJ1-2, with TRBD1 matching 9 bases. Germline V gene data show CDR1 as SGHTA and CDR2 as FQGNSA. The CDR3 length is 13 residues. V lost 4 bases to trimming and J lost 4 bases; unmatched junction nucleotides: 1. The CDR3 DNA reads as TGTGCCAGCAGCTCGGGACAGGGCTATGGCTACACCTTC. Translating it yields CASSSGQGYGYTF.

V is TRBV5-1 and J is TRBJ2-7; TRBD1 aligns across 7 bases. The CDR3 spans 14 residues. CDR1 and CDR2 from the germline V gene are SGHRS and YFSETQ. Germline trimming cut 4 bases from V and 5 bases from J; bases unmatched to any gene: 9. The CDR3 DNA follows: TGCGCCAGCAGCACCAGACAGGGTGGAGACGAGCAGTACTTC. It yields the protein CASSTRQGGDEQYF.

The genes are TRBV7-3 and TRBJ2-1; 11 bases are a match to TRBD2. Trimming removed 1 base from V and 8 bases from J; junction bases left unmatched: 7. This CDR3 comprises 16 residues. The germline CDR1 and CDR2 sequences are SGHTA and FQGTGA. The CDR3 bases are TGTGCCAGCAGCTTAAATCCACTAGCGGGAGTCCATGAGCAGTTCTTC. Translation: CASSLNPLAGVHEQFF.

The rearrangement links TRBV7-2 to TRBJ1-4; tentatively, D is TRBD1 (5 bases). The V end was cut by 3 bases, the J end by 6 bases, with 11 bases between. Germline V gives CDR1 SGHTA, CDR2 FQGNSA. CDR3 length: 14 amino acids. In DNA, the CDR3 is TGTGCCAGCAGCTTTATGGGGGACTATGAAAAACTGTTTTTT. It codes for CASSFMGDYEKLFF.

This clonotype was found a few times. The chain carries TRBV7-8 and TRBJ2-2; 8 bases fit TRBD2. CDR3 length: 17 amino acids. The germline V gene encodes CDR1 SGHVS and CDR2 FQNEAQ. Losses at the gene ends were 4 bases for V and 6 bases for J; bases not matched to a gene: 13. In DNA form, the CDR3 reads TGTGCCAGCAGCTCAAGCGGAGCGGGAGTTCTAGCCGGGGAGCTGTTTTTT. It is translated as CASSSSGAGVLAGELFF.